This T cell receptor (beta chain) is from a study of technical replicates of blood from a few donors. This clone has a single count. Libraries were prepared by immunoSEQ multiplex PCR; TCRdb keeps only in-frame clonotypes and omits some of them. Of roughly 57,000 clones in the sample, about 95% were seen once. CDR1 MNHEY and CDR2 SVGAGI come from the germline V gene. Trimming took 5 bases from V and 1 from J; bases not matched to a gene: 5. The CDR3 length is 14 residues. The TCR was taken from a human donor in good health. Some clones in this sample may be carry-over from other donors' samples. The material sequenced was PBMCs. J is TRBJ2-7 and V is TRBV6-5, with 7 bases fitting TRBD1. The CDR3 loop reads CASSGSRGSYEQYF. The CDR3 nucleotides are TGTGCCAGCAGTGGGAGCAGGGGGTCCTACGAGCAGTACTTC.